This TCR beta chain was sequenced for a study of blood T cells in healthy people across ages. This clonotype was seen a handful of times. Through a sample-barcoded 5' primer and a J-beta primer mix, a second PCR was run for roughly 6 to 12 cycles. A single record per CDR3 protein comes from TCRdb applying MiXCR to the 5' RACE reads. The data hold about 640,000 distinct CDR3 sequences, with 40% to 45% observed a single time. Germline assignment: CDR1 SGHRS and CDR2 YFSETQ. This CDR3 contains 16 residues. Trimming shortened V by 5 bases and J by 6 bases, and 23 bases separated the two germline ends. J is TRBJ1-2 and V is TRBV5-1; D uncertain. Sequences were obtained from blood. The receptor's source is an elderly man in good health. CDR3 nucleotide sequence: TGCGCCAGCAGTCCCGGCAGGACCGATCGTGGCGATGGCTACACCTTC. As protein: CASSPGRTDRGDGYTF.